This TCR beta chain originates from a study of cytomegalovirus exposure and HLA in healthy donors. The study, taken as a whole, reports: Presence/absence analyses rested on an assumption that sequencing depth was roughly uniform across donors. DRB1 showed the most TCR associations and HLA-C the fewest in a later analysis, as rates varied by HLA locus. When a later analysis was performed, an Asian-associated ancestry cluster reportedly had fewer N-insertions than the roughly 640-donor mean. The authors later found HLA-associated TCR beta chains more clonally expanded than equally common others.

The length of the CDR3 is 14 residues. The PCR made use of 60 Vbeta and 13 Jbeta primers. The method was immunoSEQ multiplex PCR; TCRdb's version includes in-frame clones alone and lacks a portion of them. The sample holds about 180,000 clones, approximately 84% seen once. In the case of this clone: Its specificity is not known.

The sequenced sample consisted of PBMCs. This chain connects TRBV21-1 to TRBJ2-7; TRBD1 reflects the table's D call only, with no check against the DNA. TRBV21-1 is a documented pseudogene. The sequence was collected from a man between 25 and 39 years old in good health and CMV-seronegative. In DNA form, the CDR3 reads TGTGCCAGCAGTAAGGACAGGGATGGGAACGAGCAGTACTTC. It yields the protein CASSKDRDGNEQYF.